One and the same sample provided the 12 T cell receptor beta chains below, sequenced in a study of CD8 T cells in Susac syndrome. Random-hexamer reverse transcription was applied to roughly 0.45 to 1 ug RNA. MiXCR, applied by TCRdb to the immunoSEQ multiplex PCR reads, yields one record per CDR3 protein. The table records roughly 150,000 distinct CDR3 sequences, 95% of them present only once. Sequenced: CD4+ T cells from PBMCs. The receptors originated from a human donor with Susac syndrome.

The chain carries TRBV7-2 and TRBJ1-1; 7 bases match TRBD1. Germline V lookup: CDR1 SGHTA, CDR2 FQGNSA. CDR3 length: 15 amino acids. V shed 6 bases, J shed 1 base, and the junction held 8 bases outside the gene matches. DNA for the CDR3: TGTGCCAGCAGATCGACCGGGACAGCGAACACTGAAGCTTTCTTT. Translating gives CASRSTGTANTEAFF.

The chain is built from TRBV5-1 and TRBJ2-2; the D gene is possibly TRBD2 (5 bases). CDR3 size: 14 residues. V lost 6 bases to trimming and J lost 6 bases, with 15 bases between them. Germline loops: CDR1 SGHRS, CDR2 YFSETQ. For the CDR3, the DNA is TGCGCCAGCACTGTTGAGGGAAGGGCCGGGGAGCTGTTTTTT. Translating it yields CASTVEGRAGELFF.

V is TRBV3-1 and J is TRBJ2-5; D is uncertain. CDR1 and CDR2 from the germline V gene are LGHDT and YNNKEL (reference sequence). The CDR3 is made up of 15 amino acids. V lost 1 base and J lost 3, with 12 bases in between. The CDR3 spells CASSQGGANKETQYF. CDR3 nucleotide sequence: TGTGCCAGCAGCCAAGGCGGAGCTAATAAAGAGACCCAGTACTTC.

J is TRBJ2-1 and V is TRBV20-1; 9 bases line up with TRBD2. Germline CDR1 is DFQATT and CDR2 is SNEGSKA (reference sequence). The CDR3 has 14 amino acids. The V gene end was trimmed by 5 bases and the J gene end by 7 bases; junction bases not matched to a gene: 9. Here the CDR3 DNA reads TGCAGTGCTGAGGGGGGACTAGCACTTAATGAGCAGTTCTTC. Protein sequence: CSAEGGLALNEQFF.

This clonotype was picked up one time. The chain recombines TRBV12-3 or TRBV12-4 with TRBJ2-5, with D maybe TRBD1 (5 bases). The CDR3 spans 13 residues. V dropped 3 bases and J dropped 3 bases, with 8 bases sitting between them. In nucleotides, the CDR3 is TGTGCCAGCAGTTTCGCGACAGAAGAGACCCAGTACTTC. It codes for CASSFATEETQYF.

This chain uses TRBV5-1 with TRBJ2-3; TRBD1 matches at 8 bases. The CDR3 loop spans 14 amino acids. V was pared by 3 bases and J by 4 bases, with 4 bases of the junction left unmatched. Germline assignment: CDR1 SGHRS and CDR2 YFSETQ. CDR3 protein: CASSYPDRADTQYF. The CDR3 DNA reads as TGCGCCAGCAGCTACCCGGACAGGGCAGATACGCAGTATTTT.

In its sample, this clonotype was seen a few times. The V and J genes are TRBV7-3 and TRBJ1-2, with 9 positions matching TRBD1. This CDR3 is 14 amino acids long. V shed 3 bases and J 5 bases; nucleotides not matched to a gene: 4. Per the germline V gene, CDR1 is SGHTA and CDR2 is FQGTGA. The DNA for the CDR3 is TGTGCCAGCAGCTTGGGGGACAGGGCTTATGGCTACACCTTC. This encodes CASSLGDRAYGYTF.

CDR3 sequence: CSATRDAKNIQYF. The CDR3 nucleotides read TGCAGCGCAACTAGGGATGCCAAAAACATTCAGTACTTC. J is TRBJ2-4 and V is TRBV29-1; a possible D gene is TRBD2 (5 bases). V lost 7 bases, J lost 1 base, and 11 bases lay in between. Germline CDR1 SQVTM, CDR2 ANQGSEA. CDR3 length: 13 amino acids.

The chain recombines TRBV18 with TRBJ1-1; 7 nucleotides line up with TRBD1. CDR3 length: 14 amino acids. Germline V gene lookup returns CDR1 KGHSH and CDR2 LQKENI. Trimming at V came to 5 bases and at J to 6 bases, leaving 9 bases not matched to a gene. The CDR3 region is CASSRDSLRSEAFF. The CDR3 DNA sequence: TGTGCCAGCTCAAGGGACAGCCTTCGCTCTGAAGCTTTCTTT. Filled out from reference TRBV18 and TRBJ1-1, the complete variable domain reads NAGVMQNPRHLVRRRGQEARLRCSPMKGHSHVYWYRQLPEEGLKFMVYLQKENIIDESGMPKERFSAEFPKEGPSILRIQQVVRGDSAAYFCASSRDSLRSEAFFGQGTRLTVV.

This clonotype was recorded a few times. The rearrangement uses TRBV13 and TRBJ2-5; no definite D call. V dropped 5 bases and J dropped 1 base, with 11 bases sitting between them. CDR1 PRHDT and CDR2 FYEKMQ come from the germline V gene (reference sequence). CDR3 size: 14 residues. The CDR3 DNA sequence: TGTGCCAGCAGCCGCGAGGCTACCCAAGAGACCCAGTACTTC. This encodes CASSREATQETQYF. The whole variable domain, filled in from reference TRBV13 and TRBJ2-5, reads AAGVIQSPRHLIKEKRETATLKCYPIPRHDTVYWYQQGPGQDPQFLISFYEKMQSDKGSIPDRFSAQQFSDYHSELNMSSLELGDSALYFCASSREATQETQYFGPGTRLLVL.

This chain links TRBV4-1 with TRBJ2-5; 7 bases are a match to TRBD2. CDR3 size: 16 residues. The germline V gene encodes CDR1 MGHRA and CDR2 YSYEKL. The V gene end was trimmed by 1 base and the J gene end by 6 bases; junction bases not matched to a gene: 11. Here the CDR3 DNA reads TGCGCCAGCAGCCAAGGGTTGGGGGGAGGGCCGCAGACCCAGTACTTC. Translated: CASSQGLGGGPQTQYF.

V and J are TRBV28 and TRBJ1-1, with D tentatively TRBD1 (5 bases). Germline CDR1 reads MDHEN; CDR2 reads SYDVKM. CDR3 length: 15 residues. Trimming stripped 9 bases from V and 4 bases from J, with 21 bases between. The CDR3 DNA reads as TGTGCCAGGCCCAGGGAGAGGAGGCTGGGCACTGAAGCTTTCTTT. Translation gives CARPRERRLGTEAFF.